This T cell receptor (beta chain) was sequenced during a study of blood T cell repertoires in COVID-19. Per germline, CDR1 MNHEY and CDR2 SVGEGT. This CDR3 is 14 amino acids long. V lost 5 bases, J lost 2 bases, and 13 bases lay in between. Only in-frame clones appear in the TCRdb table, and some are missing; sequencing was by immunoSEQ multiplex PCR. The sample yields some 150,000 clones, around 87% seen once. The chain carries TRBV6-2 or TRBV6-3 and TRBJ2-7; D is perhaps TRBD2 (7 bases). The sample taken for sequencing was peripheral blood. The TCR comes from a man between 45 and 60 years old who had recovered from COVID-19. The CDR3 DNA is TGTGCCAGCAGTAGGATCGGGGGGCCCTACGAGCAGTACTTC. It yields the protein CASSRIGGPYEQYF.